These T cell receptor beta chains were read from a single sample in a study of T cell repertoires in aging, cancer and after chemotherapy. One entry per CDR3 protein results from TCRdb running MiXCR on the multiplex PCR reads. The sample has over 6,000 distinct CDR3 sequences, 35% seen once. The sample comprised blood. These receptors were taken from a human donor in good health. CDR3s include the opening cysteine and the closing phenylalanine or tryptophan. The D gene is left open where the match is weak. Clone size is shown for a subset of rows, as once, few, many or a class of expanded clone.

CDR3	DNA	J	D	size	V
CASSYRDIGYEQYF	TGTGCCAGCAGTTACAGGGATATAGGTTACGAGCAGTACTTC	TRBJ2-7	.	few	TRBV6-5
CASSYLGPGGVNEQFF	TGTGCCAGCAGTTATCTCGGCCCCGGGGGGGTTAATGAGCAGTTCTTC	TRBJ2-1	TRBD2	few	TRBV6-5
CASSRESGEKLFF	TGTGCCAGCTCACGAGAGTCAGGGGAAAAACTGTTTTTT	TRBJ1-4	.	few	TRBV18
CAWSVLGPGYTF	TGTGCCTGGAGTGTACTTGGGCCTGGCTACACCTTC	TRBJ1-2	.	once	TRBV30
CASREDSHGGVETQYF	TGTGCCAGCAGAGAGGACAGTCACGGCGGGGTCGAGACCCAGTACTTC	TRBJ2-5	.	.	TRBV6-6
CVSSLTGTNYGYTF	TGTGTCAGCAGCTTGACGGGTACTAACTATGGCTACACCTTC	TRBJ1-2	.	.	TRBV11-3
CASSNRGGGELFF	TGTGCCAGCAGTAACAGGGGGGGCGGGGAGCTGTTTTTT	TRBJ2-2	.	few	TRBV28
CASKGDTEAFF	TGTGCCAGCAAAGGGGACACTGAAGCTTTCTTT	TRBJ1-1	.	few	TRBV6-5
CASSERAQRDYEQYF	TGTGCCAGCTCAGAGCGAGCCCAGCGAGACTACGAGCAGTACTTC	TRBJ2-7	.	.	TRBV27
CASSLDRGGEQFF	TGTGCCAGCAGCTTGGATCGGGGTGGGGAGCAGTTCTTC	TRBJ2-1	.	.	TRBV5-6
CSARGHTDRGTGELFF	TGCAGTGCTAGAGGGCACACGGACAGGGGTACCGGGGAGCTGTTTTTT	TRBJ2-2	TRBD1	.	TRBV20-1
CSVKRQGASDTQYF	TGCAGTGTCAAGCGACAGGGGGCGTCAGATACGCAGTATTTT	TRBJ2-3	TRBD1	few	TRBV20-1
CAWSPGLGPEETQYF	TGTGCCTGGAGTCCGGGACTAGGACCCGAAGAGACCCAGTACTTC	TRBJ2-5	TRBD2	.	TRBV30
CASSLEGVGGYTF	TGTGCCAGCAGTTTGGAGGGCGTGGGTGGCTACACCTTC	TRBJ1-2	.	few	TRBV12-3/TRBV12-4
CASSPGGGRGVETQYF	TGTGCCAGCAGCCCGGGGGGGGGCAGGGGTGTAGAGACCCAGTACTTC	TRBJ2-5	TRBD2	.	TRBV5-4
CASSLTEASEKLFF	TGTGCCAGCAGTTTGACAGAGGCGAGCGAAAAACTGTTTTTT	TRBJ1-4	.	few	TRBV12-3/TRBV12-4
CASAATSGFTDTQYF	TGCGCCAGCGCCGCGACTAGCGGATTCACAGATACGCAGTATTTT	TRBJ2-3	TRBD2	.	TRBV10-1
CASSKGLAGGPSGANVLTF	TGTGCCAGTAGTAAAGGACTAGCGGGAGGGCCCTCTGGGGCCAACGTCCTGACTTTC	TRBJ2-6	TRBD2	.	TRBV19
CASTPRGRTTDTQYF	TGTGCCAGCACCCCTCGGGGCAGGACTACAGATACGCAGTATTTT	TRBJ2-3	.	few	TRBV6-5
CAWRRPDDAHGYTF	TGTGCCTGGAGAAGGCCTGATGATGCGCATGGCTACACCTTC	TRBJ1-2	.	few	TRBV30
CASSLVLAGGALEQFF	TGTGCCAGCAGCTTGGTCCTGGCGGGAGGAGCCCTCGAGCAGTTCTTC	TRBJ2-1	TRBD2	medium-sized	TRBV5-4
CASSPMTGRGDTQYF	TGTGCCAGCAGTCCGATGACAGGGCGGGGAGATACGCAGTATTTT	TRBJ2-3	.	.	TRBV12-3/TRBV12-4
CASSFTVAKNIQYF	TGTGCCAGCAGTTTTACTGTAGCCAAAAACATTCAGTACTTC	TRBJ2-4	.	.	TRBV12-3/TRBV12-4
CASSLKASGGAHEQYF	TGTGCCAGCAGCTTGAAGGCTAGCGGGGGGGCCCACGAGCAGTACTTC	TRBJ2-7	TRBD2	.	TRBV5-6
CAISESGTQRGQETQYF	TGTGCCATCAGTGAGTCAGGGACGCAGCGAGGCCAAGAGACCCAGTACTTC	TRBJ2-5	.	.	TRBV10-3
CASSQLLDTGELFF	TGTGCCAGCTCACAGCTTCTAGATACCGGGGAGCTGTTTTTT	TRBJ2-2	.	.	TRBV18
CASSLGGQGWRNEQYF	TGTGCCAGCAGTTTAGGAGGACAGGGGTGGAGGAACGAGCAGTACTTC	TRBJ2-7	TRBD1	.	TRBV27
CASSIVPGGSSYEQYF	TGTGCCAGTAGTATAGTGCCAGGGGGGAGCTCCTACGAGCAGTACTTC	TRBJ2-7	.	few	TRBV19